This TCR beta chain was found in a study of blood T cells in healthy people across ages (dated by TCRdb to 2015 to 2017). A note on the overall study: In model experiments, template switching captured roughly one uniquely barcoded TCR beta cDNA molecule for every two T cells. Donors of different ages were randomly distributed across sequencing lanes to avoid experimental bias. The donors were divided into four age groups: young (average roughly 17 years), middle-aged (over 35), aged (approximately 62) and long-lived (roughly 86). Using deep sequencing normalized with unique cDNA molecular identifiers, the study measured how TCR beta repertoire diversity changes with age. Using the same blood draw, the study looked at two additional independent replicas of 1 million unique cDNA reads for two donors, one aged 18 to 30 and the other aged 80 or older.

Systemically healthy Caucasian individuals from Russia, 39 in total and aged about 6 to 95 years, were included as donors. Each donor gave about 9.2 milliliters of peripheral blood, drawn into EDTA-treated Vacutainer tubes. Ficoll-Paque density-gradient centrifugation was used to isolate PBMCs, with at least 6.5 million obtained per sample. Trizol reagent was used to extract total RNA from the PBMCs, yielding at least 6 micrograms per sample. For every donor, flow cytometry on a PBMC aliquot measured the percentage of naive CD45RAhigh/CD27high T cells. Libraries were built with 5' RACE. The data were produced on an Illumina HiSeq 2500. A second roughly 7 to 11 cycle PCR used a sample-barcoded 5' primer and a J-beta primer mix. Each TCR beta cDNA molecule received a unique molecular identifier from a template-switch 5' adaptor carrying 12 random nucleotides. At least 3 million CDR3-containing paired-end reads were obtained from each sample. First-strand cDNA synthesis was performed from all RNA using the Mint cDNA synthesis kit, with priming by a TRBC-specific oligonucleotide. Following uracil-DNA glycosylase treatment, all cDNA underwent a first 18-cycle PCR with the universal primers M1SS and BC2_uni_R. From the authors' description of their analysis: Each sample was normalized by randomly selecting 1 million high-quality reads, each carrying a distinct molecular identifier. Reads sharing molecular identifiers were discarded rather than binned into consensus sequences. MiTCR, with a Q25 quality threshold and the strictest error-elimination algorithm, was used for CDR3 identification, clonotype clustering and error correction. A nonparametric unseen species model with Euler transformation was used to estimate a lower bound on total TCR beta diversity. In TCRdb, the public reads were trimmed at Q25 with fastp and aligned with MiXCR, with productive beta chains retained. Each entry is one CDR3 protein sequence, shown with its most common DNA and genes. What appears here as the V and J calls and clone size reflects TCRdb's work, not the paper's. The sample records roughly 800,000 distinct CDR3 sequences, 55% to 75% of which are singletons. The ten biggest clones cover about 20% of the sample.

On this clonotype: Its cognate antigen has yet to be identified. No much larger clone exists at a distance of one base, and base qualities are not known.

On the study overall, not on this receptor specifically: Because profiling used bulk unsorted PBMCs, naive and antigen-experienced compartments could not be compared conclusively. Compared with the aged group, more naive CD4+ T cells, fewer expanded clones and increased TCR diversity were shown by the long-lived group, suggesting age selection. Estimates of total diversity based on one million sequenced T cells were considered lower bounds and underestimates. The CMV infection status of donors was not known, potentially confounding age-related changes in expanded clonotypes. The percentage of naive T cells measured by flow cytometry correlated strongly with observed TCR beta diversity. Observed TCR beta diversity per million T cells fell roughly linearly with age, and a significant reduction was already apparent by age around 40.

CDR1 and CDR2 are drawn from the germline V gene (reference sequence): LGHDT, YNNKEL. Cut back by 1 base and 5 bases, the V and J ends lie 13 bases apart. The CDR3 sequence holds 15 residues, the cysteine and phenylalanine included. CDR3 DNA only is kept here, 45 bases in frame from base 1. The receptor's source is a young man in good health. The sequencing input was blood. The chain employs TRBV3-1 and TRBJ2-3; a weak D assignment points to TRBD2 (5 bases agree). The bases read TGTGCCAGCAGCCAAGTAGCGACACAACTAGATACGCAGTATTTT. This yields the protein CASSQVATQLDTQYF.